The rows below give T cell receptor beta chains drawn from one sample of a study of T cells after somatic rescue of genetic block. Using immunoSEQ multiplex PCR, the repertoire was profiled, and TCRdb retains in-frame clones only, with some absent. This sample has under 15,000 clones, with approximately 70% found just once. Sequencing was carried out using peripheral blood mononuclear cells (PBMCs). Every receptor here comes from a boy younger than 18. The CDR3 runs from the conserved cysteine through the conserved F or W. D genes are given only for firm matches. Size is omitted from some rows. Given values are once, few, many or a class for expanded clones.

D,size,J,V,DNA,CDR3
-,-,TRBJ2-7,TRBV7-9,TGTGCCAGCAGCCCCGGGACGCCTCAGTGGCCCCTGGAGCAGTACTTC,CASSPGTPQWPLEQYF
TRBD1,-,TRBJ2-7,TRBV6-5,TGTGCCAGCACCCGGGACAGCACATCATACGAGCAGTACTTC,CASTRDSTSYEQYF
-,-,TRBJ2-1,TRBV7-2,TGTGCCAGCAGCTTAGGGGGACCATTTCGGGATGAGCAGTTCTTC,CASSLGGPFRDEQFF
-,-,TRBJ2-3,TRBV4-1,TGCGCCAGCAGCCCCTTGCCTGGAGATACGCAGTATTTT,CASSPLPGDTQYF
-,-,TRBJ1-4,TRBV7-9,TGTGCCAGCAGCTTCGGTAATGAAAAACTGTTTTTT,CASSFGNEKLFF
TRBD1,-,TRBJ1-2,TRBV6-1,TGTGCCAGCAGTAACACAGGGGGCCGGTATGGCTACACCTTC,CASSNTGGRYGYTF
-,-,TRBJ1-4,TRBV5-8,TGTGCCAGCAGCTTGGCCAGGCCAGTTGAAAAACTGTTTTTT,CASSLARPVEKLFF
-,-,TRBJ2-1,TRBV9,TGTGCCAGCAGCCCTCCCCTGGGGAGGTACAATGAGCAGTTCTTC,CASSPPLGRYNEQFF
-,-,TRBJ2-7,TRBV4-1,TGCGCCAGCAGCCAAGCTCAGGGGTGGAACGAGCAGTACTTC,CASSQAQGWNEQYF
-,few,TRBJ1-6,TRBV2,TGTGCCAGCAGTGCAGGGAGCTCCTATAATTCACCCCTCCACTTT,CASSAGSSYNSPLHF
TRBD1,-,TRBJ1-3,TRBV5-5,TGTGCCAGCAGCCCGACAGGGGAACCCTCTGGAAACACCATATATTTT,CASSPTGEPSGNTIYF
-,-,TRBJ1-5,TRBV28,TGTGCCGGCAGTTTTTCTCAGCCCCAGCATTTT,CAGSFSQPQHF
-,medium-sized,TRBJ2-3,TRBV7-2,TGTGCCAGCAGCTTACAAGGAGCGCAGTATTTT,CASSLQGAQYF
-,-,TRBJ1-6,TRBV5-1,TGCGCCAGCAGCTTGGGACAGGCTAATTCACCCCTCCACTTT,CASSLGQANSPLHF